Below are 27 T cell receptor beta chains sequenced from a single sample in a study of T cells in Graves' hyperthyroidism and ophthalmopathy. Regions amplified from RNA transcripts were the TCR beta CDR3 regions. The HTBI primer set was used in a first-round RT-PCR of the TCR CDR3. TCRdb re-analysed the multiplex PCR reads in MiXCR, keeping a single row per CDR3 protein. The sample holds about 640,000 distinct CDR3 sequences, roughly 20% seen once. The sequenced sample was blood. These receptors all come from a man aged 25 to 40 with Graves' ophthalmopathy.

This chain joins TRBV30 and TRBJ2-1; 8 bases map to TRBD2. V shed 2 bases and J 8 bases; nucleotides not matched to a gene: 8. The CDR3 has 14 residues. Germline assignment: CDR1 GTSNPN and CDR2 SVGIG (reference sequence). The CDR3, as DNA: TGTGCCTGGAGTCCCCGACTAGCGAAGTATGAGCAGTTCTTC. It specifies CAWSPRLAKYEQFF. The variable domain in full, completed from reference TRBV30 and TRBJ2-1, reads SQTIHQWPATLVQPVGSPLSLECTVEGTSNPNLYWYRQAAGRGLQLLFYSVGIGQISSEVPQNLSASRPQDRQFILSSKKLLLSDSGFYLCAWSPRLAKYEQFFGPGTRLTVL.

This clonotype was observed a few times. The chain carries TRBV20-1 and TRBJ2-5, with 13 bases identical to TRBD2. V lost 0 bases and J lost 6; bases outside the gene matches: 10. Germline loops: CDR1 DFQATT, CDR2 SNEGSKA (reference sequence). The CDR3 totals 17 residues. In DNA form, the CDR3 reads TGCAGTGCTAGAGATCTGAGACTAGCGGGAGGTTTACAGACCCAGTACTTC. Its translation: CSARDLRLAGGLQTQYF.

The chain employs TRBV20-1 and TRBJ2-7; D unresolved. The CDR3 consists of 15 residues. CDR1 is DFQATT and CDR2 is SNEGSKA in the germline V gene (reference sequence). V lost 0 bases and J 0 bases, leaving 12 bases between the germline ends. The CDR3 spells CSARDSTALSYEQYF. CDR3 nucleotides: TGCAGTGCTAGAGATAGCACAGCCCTCTCCTACGAGCAGTACTTC.

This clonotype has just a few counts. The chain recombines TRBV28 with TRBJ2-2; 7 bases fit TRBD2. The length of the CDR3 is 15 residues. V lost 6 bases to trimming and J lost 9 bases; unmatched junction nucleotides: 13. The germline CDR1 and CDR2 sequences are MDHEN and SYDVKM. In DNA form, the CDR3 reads TGTGCCAGCAGCCCCGGACTAGTAGGTATCCGGGAGCTGTTTTTT. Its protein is CASSPGLVGIRELFF.

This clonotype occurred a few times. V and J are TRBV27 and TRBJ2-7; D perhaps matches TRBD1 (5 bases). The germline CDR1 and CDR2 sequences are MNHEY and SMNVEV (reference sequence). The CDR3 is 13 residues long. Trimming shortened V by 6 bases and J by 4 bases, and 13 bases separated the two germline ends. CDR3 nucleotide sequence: TGTGCCAGCAGAAGGGGCGCCCGTTACGAGCAGTACTTC. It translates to CASRRGARYEQYF.

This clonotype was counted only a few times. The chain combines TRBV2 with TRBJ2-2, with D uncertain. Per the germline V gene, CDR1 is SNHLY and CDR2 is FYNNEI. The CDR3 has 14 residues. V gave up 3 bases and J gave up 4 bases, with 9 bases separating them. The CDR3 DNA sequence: TGTGCCAGCAGTGAGGGGTCGGCCACCGGGGAGCTGTTTTTT. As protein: CASSEGSATGELFF.

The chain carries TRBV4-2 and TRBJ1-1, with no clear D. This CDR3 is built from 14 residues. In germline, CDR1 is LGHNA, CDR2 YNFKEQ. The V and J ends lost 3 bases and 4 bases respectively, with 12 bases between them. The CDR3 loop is CASSHLPGSTEAFF. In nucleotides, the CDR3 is TGTGCCAGCAGCCATCTACCGGGGAGCACTGAAGCTTTCTTT.

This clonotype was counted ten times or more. CDR3 DNA: TGTGCCAGCAGTGTGGCGGGAAATCAGCCCCAGCATTTT. It yields the protein CASSVAGNQPQHF. The chain couples TRBV2 to TRBJ1-5, with D uncertain. Germline-derived CDR1 and CDR2 are SNHLY and FYNNEI. V dropped 4 bases and J dropped 4 bases, with 8 bases sitting between them. This CDR3 has 13 amino acids.

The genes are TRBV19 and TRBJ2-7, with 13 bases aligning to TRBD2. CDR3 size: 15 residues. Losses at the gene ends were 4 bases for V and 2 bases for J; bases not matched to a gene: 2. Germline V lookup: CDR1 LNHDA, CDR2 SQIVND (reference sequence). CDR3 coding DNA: TGTGCCAGTAGTAAACTAGCGGGAGGGACCTACGAGCAGTACTTC. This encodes CASSKLAGGTYEQYF. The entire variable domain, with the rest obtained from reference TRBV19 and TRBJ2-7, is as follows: DGGITQSPKYLFRKEGQNVTLSCEQNLNHDAMYWYRQDPGQGLRLIYYSQIVNDFQKGDIAEGYSVSREKKESFPLTVTSAQKNPTAFYLCASSKLAGGTYEQYFGPGTRLTVT.

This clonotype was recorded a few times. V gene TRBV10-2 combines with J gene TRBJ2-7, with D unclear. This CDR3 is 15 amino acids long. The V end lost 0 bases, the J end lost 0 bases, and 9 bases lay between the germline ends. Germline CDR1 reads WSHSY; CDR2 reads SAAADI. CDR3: CASSESRAFSYEQYF. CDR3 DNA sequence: TGCGCCAGCAGTGAGTCACGGGCCTTCTCCTACGAGCAGTACTTC.

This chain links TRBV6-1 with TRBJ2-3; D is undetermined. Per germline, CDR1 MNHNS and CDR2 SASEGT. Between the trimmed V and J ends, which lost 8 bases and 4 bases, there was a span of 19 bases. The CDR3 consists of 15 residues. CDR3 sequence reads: CASAVDSRTADTQYF. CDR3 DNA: TGTGCCAGCGCCGTAGACTCTAGAACCGCAGATACGCAGTATTTT.

CDR3 bases: TGTGCCAGCAGCCGACAGGGGGCAGGGGCTGAAGCTTTCTTT. It encodes CASSRQGAGAEAFF. This sequence joins TRBV6-2 or TRBV6-3 and TRBJ1-1, with 10 bases matching TRBD1. This CDR3 is built from 14 residues. V gave up 6 bases and J gave up 6 bases; unmatched junction bases: 7. CDR1 MNHEY and CDR2 SVGEGT come from the germline V gene.

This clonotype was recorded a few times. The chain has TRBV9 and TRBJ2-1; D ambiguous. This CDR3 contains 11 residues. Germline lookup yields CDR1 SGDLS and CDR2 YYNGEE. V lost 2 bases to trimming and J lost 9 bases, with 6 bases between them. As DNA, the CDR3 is TGTGCCAGCAGCGTTGATAGTGAGCAGTTCTTC. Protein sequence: CASSVDSEQFF.

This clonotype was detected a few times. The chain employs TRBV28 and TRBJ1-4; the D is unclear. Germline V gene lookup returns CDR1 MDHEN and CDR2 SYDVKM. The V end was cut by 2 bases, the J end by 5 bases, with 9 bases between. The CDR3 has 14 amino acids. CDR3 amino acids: CASSLTRLNEKLFF. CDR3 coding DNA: TGTGCCAGCAGTTTAACGCGGCTAAATGAAAAACTGTTTTTT. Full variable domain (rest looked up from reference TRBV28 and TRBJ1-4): DVKVTQSSRYLVKRTGEKVFLECVQDMDHENMFWYRQDPGLGLRLIYFSYDVKMKEKGDIPEGYSVSREKKERFSLILESASTNQTSMYLCASSLTRLNEKLFFGSGTQLSVL.

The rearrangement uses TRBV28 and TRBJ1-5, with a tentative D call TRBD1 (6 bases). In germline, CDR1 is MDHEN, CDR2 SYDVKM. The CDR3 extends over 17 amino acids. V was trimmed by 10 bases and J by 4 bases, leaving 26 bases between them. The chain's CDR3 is CATRRGRRGEGNQPQHF. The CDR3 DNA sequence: TGTGCCACACGTCGAGGTAGGAGGGGGGAGGGAAATCAGCCCCAGCATTTT.

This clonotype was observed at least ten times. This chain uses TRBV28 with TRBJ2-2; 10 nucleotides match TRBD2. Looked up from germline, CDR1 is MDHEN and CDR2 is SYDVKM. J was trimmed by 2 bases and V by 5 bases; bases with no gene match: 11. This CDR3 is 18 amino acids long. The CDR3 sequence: CASSGSRLAGVNTGELFF. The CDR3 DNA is TGTGCCAGCAGTGGGTCTCGGCTAGCGGGAGTTAACACCGGGGAGCTGTTTTTT.

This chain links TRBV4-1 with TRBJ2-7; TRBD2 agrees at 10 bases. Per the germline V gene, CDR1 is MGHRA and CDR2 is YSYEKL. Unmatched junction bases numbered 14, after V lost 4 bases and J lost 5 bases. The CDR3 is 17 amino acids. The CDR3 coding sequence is TGCGCCAGCAGCCCGCAGGCTAGCGGGAGTCCCGGGGACGAGCAGTACTTC. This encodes CASSPQASGSPGDEQYF.

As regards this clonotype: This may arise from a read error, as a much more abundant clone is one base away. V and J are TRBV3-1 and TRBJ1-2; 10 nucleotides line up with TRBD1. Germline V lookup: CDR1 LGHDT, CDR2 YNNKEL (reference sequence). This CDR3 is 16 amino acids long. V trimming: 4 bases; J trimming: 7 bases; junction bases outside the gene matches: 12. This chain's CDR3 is CASSRIPGTGDSGYTF. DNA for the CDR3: TGTGCCAGCAGCCGGATCCCCGGGACAGGGGATTCTGGCTACACCTTC.

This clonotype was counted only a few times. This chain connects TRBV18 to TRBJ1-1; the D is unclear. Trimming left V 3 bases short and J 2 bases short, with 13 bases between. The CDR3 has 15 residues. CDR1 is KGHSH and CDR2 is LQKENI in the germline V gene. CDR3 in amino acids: CASSPRTPENTEAFF. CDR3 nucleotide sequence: TGTGCCAGCTCACCGAGAACGCCCGAAAACACTGAAGCTTTCTTT.

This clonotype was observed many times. CDR3 sequence reads: CASSSARDRMLGTYGYTF. The CDR3 nucleotides are TGTGCCAGCAGTTCTGCCCGGGACAGAATGCTAGGGACTTATGGCTACACCTTC. The gene calls are TRBV6-1 and TRBJ1-2; TRBD1 matches at 7 bases. The V gene end was trimmed by 5 bases and the J gene end by 5 bases; junction bases not matched to a gene: 20. The CDR3 spans 18 residues. CDR1 is MNHNS, CDR2 SASEGT, per germline.

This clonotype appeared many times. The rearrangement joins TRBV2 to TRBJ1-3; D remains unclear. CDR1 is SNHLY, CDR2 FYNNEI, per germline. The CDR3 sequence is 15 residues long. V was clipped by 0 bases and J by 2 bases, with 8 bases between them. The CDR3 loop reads CASSEALGPGNTIYF. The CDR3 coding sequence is TGTGCCAGCAGTGAAGCGCTTGGCCCTGGAAACACCATATATTTT.

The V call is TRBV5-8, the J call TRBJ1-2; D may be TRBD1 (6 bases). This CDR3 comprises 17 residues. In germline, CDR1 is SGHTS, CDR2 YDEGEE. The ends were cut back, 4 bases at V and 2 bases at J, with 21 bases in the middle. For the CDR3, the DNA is TGTGCCAGCAGCCAGACAAGCCGGGACAACGGAAACTATGGCTACACCTTC. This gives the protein CASSQTSRDNGNYGYTF.

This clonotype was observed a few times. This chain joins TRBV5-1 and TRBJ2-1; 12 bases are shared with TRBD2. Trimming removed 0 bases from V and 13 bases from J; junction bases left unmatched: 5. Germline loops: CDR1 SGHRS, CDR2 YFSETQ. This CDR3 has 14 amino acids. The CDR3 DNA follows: TGCGCCAGCAGCTTGGGGACTAGCGGGATGGAACAGTTCTTC. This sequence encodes CASSLGTSGMEQFF.

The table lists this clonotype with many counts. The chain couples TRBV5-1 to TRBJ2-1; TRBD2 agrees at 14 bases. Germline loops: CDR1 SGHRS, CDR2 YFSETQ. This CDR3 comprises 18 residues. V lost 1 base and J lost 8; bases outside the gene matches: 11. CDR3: CASSLMAPRLAGGYEQFF. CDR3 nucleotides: TGCGCCAGCAGCTTGATGGCCCCTCGACTAGCGGGAGGGTATGAGCAGTTCTTC.

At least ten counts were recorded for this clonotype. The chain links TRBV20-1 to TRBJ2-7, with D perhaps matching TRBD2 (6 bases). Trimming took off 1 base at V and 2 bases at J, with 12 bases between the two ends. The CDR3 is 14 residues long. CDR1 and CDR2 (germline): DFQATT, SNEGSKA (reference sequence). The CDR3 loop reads CSARVVLAAYEQYF. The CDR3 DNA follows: TGCAGTGCTAGAGTAGTACTAGCCGCCTACGAGCAGTACTTC.

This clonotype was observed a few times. The CDR3 sequence: CASSLILAGATDTQYF. DNA of the CDR3: TGTGCCAGCAGCTTGATCCTCGCGGGTGCCACAGATACGCAGTATTTT. The chain employs TRBV5-6 and TRBJ2-3; D might be TRBD2 (5 bases). This CDR3 has 16 amino acids. V was cut by 1 base and J by 2 bases, with 14 bases left in between. Per the germline V gene, CDR1 is SGHDT and CDR2 is YYEEEE.

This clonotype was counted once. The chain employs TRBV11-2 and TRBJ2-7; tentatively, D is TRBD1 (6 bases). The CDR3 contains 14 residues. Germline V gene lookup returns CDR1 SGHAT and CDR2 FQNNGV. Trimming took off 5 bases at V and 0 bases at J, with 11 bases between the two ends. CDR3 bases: TGTGCCAGCAGCCCGGGACACGGCTCCTACGAGCAGTACTTC. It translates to CASSPGHGSYEQYF. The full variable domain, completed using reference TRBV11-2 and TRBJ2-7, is EAGVAQSPRYKIIEKRQSVAFWCNPISGHATLYWYQQILGQGPKLLIQFQNNGVVDDSQLPKDRFSAERLKGVDSTLKIQPAKLEDSAVYLCASSPGHGSYEQYFGPGTRLTVT.